This TCR beta chain was captured by sequencing in a study of response to subunit inactivated influenza vaccine. Findings of the study overall: Researchers suggested that each seasonal influenza vaccination recruits few new T cells.

In its sample, this clonotype was seen a few times. Its antigen is still unknown. TCRdb passed the RT-PCR reads through MiXCR, listing each CDR3 protein once. The table shows hundreds of thousands of distinct CDR3 sequences, with approximately 15% occurring only once. V was shortened by 6 bases and J by 2 bases, with 19 bases between the two germline ends. This CDR3 spans 16 amino acids. Here the sequenced sample was PBMCs from blood, taken 14 to 15 days before vaccination. This chain connects TRBV12-3 or TRBV12-4 to TRBJ2-5; D is possibly TRBD1 (6 bases). The TCR comes from a man aged 50-59 years who received an inactivated influenza vaccine. The CDR3 is CASSPRGTTSQETQYF. The CDR3 region has the DNA TGTGCCAGCAGCCCAAGGGGGACAACTTCTCAAGAGACCCAGTACTTC.